The T cell receptor beta chain under discussion was sequenced for a study of PD-1 and CTLA-4 blockade in melanoma. Produced via immunoSEQ multiplex PCR; TCRdb's table is partial and in-frame only. The sample has fewer than 35,000 clones; about 87% are singletons. The sequencing used CD8+ T cells from peripheral blood, collected from a patient given anti-PD-1 treatment. The sequence derives from a human donor with melanoma.

The CDR3 spells CASAKGNEKLFF. The CDR3 DNA follows: TGTGCCTCCGCTAAGGGGAATGAAAAACTGTTTTTT. The chain combines TRBV5-4 with TRBJ1-4; D possibly corresponds to TRBD1 (5 bases). Trimming pared 10 bases from V and 5 bases from J, leaving 12 bases between. The CDR3 loop spans 12 amino acids. Germline lookup yields CDR1 SGHNT and CDR2 YYREEE (reference sequence).